The 20 T cell receptor beta chains listed next were all sequenced from one sample in a study of T cell responses to AZD1222 COVID-19 vaccine. The table came from immunoSEQ multiplex PCR; TCRdb's copy has only in-frame clones and leaves some out. The sample lists about 94,000 clones; around 85% were seen once. This sample comprised peripheral blood, obtained 28 days after the second AZD1222 dose. These receptors were collected from an adult who received the AZD1222 COVID-19 vaccine.

The chain carries TRBV5-6 and TRBJ2-3, with D unresolved. The germline CDR1 and CDR2 sequences are SGHDT and YYEEEE. Trimming left V 0 bases short and J 10 bases short, with 12 bases between. This CDR3 contains 13 residues. CDR3 coding DNA: TGTGCCAGCAGCTTGGGGGGTACGGGCGCGCAGTATTTT. Translation: CASSLGGTGAQYF.

The chain links TRBV4-3 to TRBJ1-5, with D unclear. V was clipped by 0 bases and J by 0 bases, with 6 bases between them. The germline V gene encodes CDR1 LGHNA and CDR2 YSLEER. The length of the CDR3 is 15 residues. CDR3: CASSQDDGSNQPQHF. CDR3 DNA sequence: TGCGCCAGCAGCCAAGATGACGGTAGCAATCAGCCCCAGCATTTT.

The chain couples TRBV19 to TRBJ1-1, with D unclear. Germline CDR1 LNHDA, CDR2 SQIVND (reference sequence). V was cut by 3 bases and J by 6 bases, with 11 bases left in between. CDR3 length: 13 amino acids. The CDR3 here is CASSMVRAAEAFF. DNA for the CDR3: TGTGCCAGTAGTATGGTGAGGGCGGCTGAAGCTTTCTTT.

This clone occurred once. The chain employs TRBV5-1 and TRBJ2-5; no firm D call. Trimming cost V 5 bases and J 2 bases, with 4 bases left between them. CDR3 size: 11 residues. The V gene's germline CDR1 is SGHRS and CDR2 YFSETQ. CDR3 region: CASREQETQYF. The DNA of the CDR3 is TGCGCCAGCAGGGAGCAAGAGACCCAGTACTTC.

This sequence joins TRBV5-1 and TRBJ1-5, with unresolved D. The CDR3 extends over 16 amino acids. V lost 4 bases, J lost 0 bases, and 14 bases lay in between. Germline CDR1 SGHRS, CDR2 YFSETQ. CDR3 amino acids: CASSPQGPNSNQPQHF. CDR3 DNA: TGCGCCAGCAGCCCCCAAGGACCTAATAGCAATCAGCCCCAGCATTTT.

The chain has TRBV29-1 and TRBJ1-2; possibly TRBD1 for D (5 bases). The germline V and J ends were trimmed by 5 bases and 5 bases, with 15 bases remaining between them. The CDR3 is 13 amino acids. CDR1 is SQVTM, CDR2 ANQGSEA, per germline. For the CDR3, the DNA is TGCAGCGTTTACCGGGACCTGGGGTATGGCTACACCTTC. It is translated as CSVYRDLGYGYTF.

The chain uses TRBV28 and TRBJ1-5; D is perhaps TRBD1 (6 bases). This CDR3 is built from 16 residues. V was cut by 1 base and J by 5 bases, with 15 bases left in between. CDR1 and CDR2 (germline): MDHEN, SYDVKM. CDR3 coding DNA: TGTGCCAGCAGTTTATCCGGCAGGGGAGTCGATCAGCCCCAGCATTTT. This translates into CASSLSGRGVDQPQHF.

The V call is TRBV6-5, the J call TRBJ2-1; 8 bases line up with TRBD1. With 7 bases clipped from V and 2 bases from J, the junction kept 7 bases outside the gene matches. This CDR3 spans 15 amino acids. Germline CDR1 is MNHEY and CDR2 is SVGAGI. The CDR3 sequence: CASKAGTGPYNEQFF. The DNA of the CDR3 is TGTGCCAGCAAGGCCGGGACAGGCCCCTACAATGAGCAGTTCTTC.

This clone was observed a handful of times. This rearrangement joins TRBV19 to TRBJ1-4; 9 nucleotides align to TRBD1. The germline gives CDR1 LNHDA, CDR2 SQIVND (reference sequence). The CDR3 loop spans 15 amino acids. Losses at the gene ends were 6 bases for V and 7 bases for J; bases not matched to a gene: 9. The CDR3 reads CASRALGQGGEKLFF. CDR3 nucleotides: TGTGCCAGTAGGGCCTTGGGACAGGGAGGTGAAAAACTGTTTTTT.

Turning to this clone: One end of the junction varies from germline; a read error may be responsible. V gene TRBV29-1 combines with J gene TRBJ1-2; D is unresolved. This CDR3 region has 10 residues. In germline, CDR1 is SQVTM, CDR2 ANQGSEA. The CDR3 protein is CSVEGNGYAF. For the CDR3, the DNA is TGCAGCGTTGAAGGGAATGGCTACGCCTTC. The complete variable domain, with remaining parts taken from reference TRBV29-1 and TRBJ1-2, reads SAVISQKPSRDICQRGTSLTIQCQVDSQVTMMFWYRQQPGQSLTLIATANQGSEATYESGFVIDKFPISRPNLTFSTLTVSNMSPEDSSIYLCSVEGNGYAFGSGTRLTVV.

The V and J genes are TRBV4-3 and TRBJ2-3; 9 bases agree with TRBD2. The CDR3 runs 17 residues. V dropped 3 bases and J dropped 2; count of bases not matched to a gene: 9. Germline CDR1 LGHNA, CDR2 YSLEER. The CDR3 region is CASSHAGVAGDTDTQYF. CDR3 sequence (DNA): TGCGCCAGCAGCCATGCTGGAGTAGCGGGGGACACAGATACGCAGTATTTT.

The rearrangement uses TRBV2 and TRBJ2-7, with D perhaps TRBD2 (5 bases). Deletions cut 8 bases from V and 5 bases from J, with 19 bases between. CDR3 length: 14 residues. Germline CDR1 and CDR2: SNHLY and FYNNEI. The CDR3 here is CASVRLASHNEQYF. The DNA of the CDR3 is TGTGCCAGCGTACGTTTAGCGTCACACAACGAGCAGTACTTC.

In this sample, this clone turned up a few times. The chain has TRBV2 and TRBJ2-2; perhaps TRBD2 as D (5 bases). V was trimmed by 3 bases and J by 7 bases, leaving 9 bases between them. The CDR3 is made up of 13 amino acids. The germline CDR1 and CDR2 sequences are SNHLY and FYNNEI. DNA of the CDR3: TGTGCCAGCAGTGACTCGGGATTCGGGGAGCTGTTTTTT. It translates to CASSDSGFGELFF.

The chain combines TRBV2 with TRBJ1-5; 10 nucleotides agree with TRBD1. This CDR3 has 14 amino acids. Germline trimming cut 3 bases from V and 4 bases from J; bases unmatched to any gene: 0. Germline CDR1 and CDR2: SNHLY and FYNNEI. DNA for the CDR3: TGTGCCAGCAGTGAGGGACAGGGGAATCAGCCCCAGCATTTT. Protein sequence: CASSEGQGNQPQHF.

In DNA, the CDR3 is TGTGCCAGCAGCACAGCCGCCAGAGGGGACAATGAGCAGTTCTTC. Protein: CASSTAARGDNEQFF. The chain recombines TRBV7-9 with TRBJ2-1, with D possibly being TRBD1 or TRBD2 (5 bases each). V was pared by 5 bases and J by 5 bases, with 16 bases between. The CDR3 totals 15 residues. CDR1 and CDR2 (germline): SEHNR, FQNEAQ (reference sequence).

A word on this clone: This same CDR3 is encoded by further DNA sequences in the sample. The chain combines TRBV3-1 (or the pseudogene TRBV3-2) with TRBJ2-2; D is undetermined. CDR3 length: 13 amino acids. Germline-derived CDR1 and CDR2 are LGHDT and YNNKEL (reference sequence). V lost 4 bases and J 5 bases, leaving 8 bases between the germline ends. CDR3 nucleotides: TGTGCCAGCAGCCCGGACGGGACCGGGGAGCTGTTTTTT. Translation: CASSPDGTGELFF.

The chain links TRBV19 to TRBJ1-1; perhaps TRBD1 as D (5 bases). The V end lost 5 bases, the J end lost 1 base, and 8 bases lay between the germline ends. Per the germline V gene, CDR1 is LNHDA and CDR2 is SQIVND (reference sequence). The length of the CDR3 is 13 residues. The DNA of the CDR3 is TGTGCCAGTAGTCGGAGGGGGAACACTGAAGCTTTCTTT. Protein sequence: CASSRRGNTEAFF. The full variable domain, completed using reference TRBV19 and TRBJ1-1, is DGGITQSPKYLFRKEGQNVTLSCEQNLNHDAMYWYRQDPGQGLRLIYYSQIVNDFQKGDIAEGYSVSREKKESFPLTVTSAQKNPTAFYLCASSRRGNTEAFFGQGTRLTVV.

The genes are TRBV5-5 and TRBJ2-1; D not certain. The CDR3 runs 14 residues. The V gene's germline CDR1 is SGHKS and CDR2 YYEKEE (reference sequence). V was shortened by 2 bases and J by 0 bases, with 6 bases between the two germline ends. The CDR3 is CASSFMSSYNEQFF. The CDR3 DNA is TGTGCCAGCAGCTTTATGAGCTCCTACAATGAGCAGTTCTTC. The full variable domain, in which reference TRBV5-5 and TRBJ2-1 provide the parts outside the CDR3, is DAGVTQSPTHLIKTRGQQVTLRCSPISGHKSVSWYQQVLGQGPQFIFQYYEKEERGRGNFPDRFSARQFPNYSSELNVNALLLGDSALYLCASSFMSSYNEQFFGPGTRLTVL.

This clone was seen just once. This chain uses TRBV6-4 with TRBJ2-3; D is unresolved. Germline V gene lookup returns CDR1 MRHNA and CDR2 SNTAGT. V was shortened by 3 bases and J by 4 bases, with 8 bases between the two germline ends. This CDR3 is built from 13 residues. CDR3 sequence reads: CASSERSSDTQYF. DNA for the CDR3: TGTGCCAGCAGTGAAAGGTCCTCAGATACGCAGTATTTT.

This chain's CDR3 is CASSTPASGSIYEQYF. CDR3 sequence (DNA): TGTGCCAGCAGTACTCCCGCTAGCGGGAGTATCTACGAGCAGTACTTC. This chain links TRBV6-2 or TRBV6-3 with TRBJ2-7, with 10 bases aligning to TRBD2. The trim removed 5 bases at V and 3 bases at J, leaving 10 bases unmatched. Germline CDR1 MNHEY, CDR2 SVGEGT. The length of the CDR3 is 16 residues.